This T cell receptor (beta chain) was identified during a study of blood T cell repertoires in COVID-19. On the study more broadly: Collection of acute and convalescent COVID-19 samples took place in the United States, Italy and Spain. PBMCs, B-cell-depleted T cells, or T cells were the source of the cDNA or gDNA that made up the material.

Per the original data handling: Reference gene primers were amplified, and this amplification served to estimate nucleated cell counts. TCRdb's table, derived via immunoSEQ multiplex PCR, lists solely in-frame clones and lacks some. For V, J and clone size, that table is used; D and trimming come from the DNA. There are 200,000 to 250,000 clones in the sample; 84% occur only once, and more than 1.2% lies in the top ten. V shed 5 bases, J shed 8 bases, and the junction held 7 bases outside the gene matches. CDR1 and CDR2 from the germline V gene are LNHDA and SQIVND (reference sequence). This CDR3 is 14 amino acids long.

Sequenced: peripheral blood. The rearrangement uses TRBV19 and TRBJ2-1; TRBD1 agrees at 9 bases. The sequence was obtained from a woman aged 40 to 50 who had recovered from COVID-19. For the CDR3, the DNA is TGTGCCAGTAGTTCCGGGACAGGGTTAGATGAGCAGTTCTTC. Protein: CASSSGTGLDEQFF.